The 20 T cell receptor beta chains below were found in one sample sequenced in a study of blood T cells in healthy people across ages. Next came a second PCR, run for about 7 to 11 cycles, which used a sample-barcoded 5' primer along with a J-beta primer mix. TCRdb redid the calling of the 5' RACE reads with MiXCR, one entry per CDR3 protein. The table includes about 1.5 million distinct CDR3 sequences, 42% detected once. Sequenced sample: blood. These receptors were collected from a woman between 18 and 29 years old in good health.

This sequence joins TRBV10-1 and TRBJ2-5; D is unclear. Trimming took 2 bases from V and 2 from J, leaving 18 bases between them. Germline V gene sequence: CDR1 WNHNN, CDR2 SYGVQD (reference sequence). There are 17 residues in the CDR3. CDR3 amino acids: CASSEGLGGKSQETQYF. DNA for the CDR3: TGCGCCAGCAGTGAGGGATTGGGTGGCAAATCGCAAGAGACCCAGTACTTC.

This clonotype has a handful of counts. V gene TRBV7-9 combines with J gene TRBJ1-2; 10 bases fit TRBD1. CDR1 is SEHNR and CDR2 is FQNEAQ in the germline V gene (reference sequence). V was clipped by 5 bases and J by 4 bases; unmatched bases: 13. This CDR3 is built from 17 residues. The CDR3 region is CASSASGTGERGYGYTF. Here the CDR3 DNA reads TGTGCCAGCAGCGCATCCGGGACAGGGGAAAGAGGCTATGGCTACACCTTC.

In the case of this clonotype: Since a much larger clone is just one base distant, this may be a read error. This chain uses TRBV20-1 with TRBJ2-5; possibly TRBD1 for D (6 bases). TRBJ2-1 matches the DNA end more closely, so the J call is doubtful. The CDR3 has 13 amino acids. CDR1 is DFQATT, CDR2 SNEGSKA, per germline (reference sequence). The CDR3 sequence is CSPRDIFQETQFF. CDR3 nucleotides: TGCAGCCCCCGGGACATATTCCAAGAGACCCAGTTCTTC.

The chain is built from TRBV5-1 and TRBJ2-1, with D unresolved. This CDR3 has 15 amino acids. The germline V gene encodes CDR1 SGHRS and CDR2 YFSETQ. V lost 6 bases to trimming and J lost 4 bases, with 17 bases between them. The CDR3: CASTLTLNPYNEQFF. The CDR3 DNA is TGCGCCAGCACCCTTACCCTGAACCCTTACAATGAGCAGTTCTTC.

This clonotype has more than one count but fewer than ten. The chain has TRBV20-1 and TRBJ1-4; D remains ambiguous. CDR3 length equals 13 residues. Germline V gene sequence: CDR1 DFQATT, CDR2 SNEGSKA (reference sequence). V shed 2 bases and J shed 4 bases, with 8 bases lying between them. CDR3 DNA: TGCAGTGCTAGAACAGAGTTTAATGAAAAACTGTTTTTT. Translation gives CSARTEFNEKLFF.

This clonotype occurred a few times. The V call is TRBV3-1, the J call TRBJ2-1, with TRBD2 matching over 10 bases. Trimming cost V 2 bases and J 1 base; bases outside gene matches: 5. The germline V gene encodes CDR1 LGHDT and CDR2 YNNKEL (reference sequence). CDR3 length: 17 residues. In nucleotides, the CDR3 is TGTGCCAGCAGCCAACTGAAGCGGGGGGGGTCCTACAATGAGCAGTTCTTC. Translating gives CASSQLKRGGSYNEQFF.

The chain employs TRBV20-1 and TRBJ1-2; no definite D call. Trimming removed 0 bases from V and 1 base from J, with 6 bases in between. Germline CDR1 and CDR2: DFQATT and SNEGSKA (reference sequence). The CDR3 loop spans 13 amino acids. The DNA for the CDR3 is TGCAGTGCTAGAGAGGGGAGTAACTATGGCTACACCTTC. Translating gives CSAREGSNYGYTF.

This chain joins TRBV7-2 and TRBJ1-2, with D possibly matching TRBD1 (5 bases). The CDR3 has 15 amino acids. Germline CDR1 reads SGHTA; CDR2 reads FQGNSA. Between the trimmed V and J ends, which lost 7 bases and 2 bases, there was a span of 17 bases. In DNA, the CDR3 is TGTGCCAGCACCAAGGCACGGGGCGGCAACTATGGCTACACCTTC. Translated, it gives CASTKARGGNYGYTF.

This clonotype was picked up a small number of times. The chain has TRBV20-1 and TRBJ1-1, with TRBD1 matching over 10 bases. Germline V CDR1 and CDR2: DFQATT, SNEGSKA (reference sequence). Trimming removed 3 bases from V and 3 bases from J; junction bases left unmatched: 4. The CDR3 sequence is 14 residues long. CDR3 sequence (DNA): TGCAGTGCTAGCCGGACAGGGGGTGACACTGAAGCTTTCTTT. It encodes CSASRTGGDTEAFF.

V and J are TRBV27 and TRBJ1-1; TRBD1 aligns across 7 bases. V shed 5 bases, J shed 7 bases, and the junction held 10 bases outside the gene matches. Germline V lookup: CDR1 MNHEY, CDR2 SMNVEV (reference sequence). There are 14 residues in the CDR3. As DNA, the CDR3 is TGTGCCAGCAGTGGGGGGACAGTTCCGGGTGAAGCTTTCTTT. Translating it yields CASSGGTVPGEAFF.

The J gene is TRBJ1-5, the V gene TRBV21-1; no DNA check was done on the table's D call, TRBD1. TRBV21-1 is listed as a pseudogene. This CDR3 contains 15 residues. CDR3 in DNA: TGTGCCAGCAGCAAAGCCGACAGGAAGGATCAGCCCCAGCATTTT. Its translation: CASSKADRKDQPQHF.

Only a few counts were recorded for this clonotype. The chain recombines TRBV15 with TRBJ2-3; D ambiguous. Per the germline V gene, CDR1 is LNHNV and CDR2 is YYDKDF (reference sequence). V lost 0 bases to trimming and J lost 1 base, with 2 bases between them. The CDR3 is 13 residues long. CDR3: CATSRDRTDTQYF. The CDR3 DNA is TGTGCCACCAGCAGAGACCGCACAGATACGCAGTATTTT. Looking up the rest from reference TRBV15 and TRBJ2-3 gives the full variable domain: DAMVIQNPRYQVTQFGKPVTLSCSQTLNHNVMYWYQQKSSQAPKLLFHYYDKDFNNEADTPDNFQSRRPNTSFCFLDIRSPGLGDTAMYLCATSRDRTDTQYFGPGTRLTVL.

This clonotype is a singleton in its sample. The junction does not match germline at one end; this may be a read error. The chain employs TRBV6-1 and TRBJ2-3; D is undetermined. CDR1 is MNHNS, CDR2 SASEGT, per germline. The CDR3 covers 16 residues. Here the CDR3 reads CAGSGPRGFSTDTQYF. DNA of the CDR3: TGTGCCGGCAGTGGCCCCCGTGGGTTCAGCACAGATACGCAGTATTTT.

The CDR3 is CASSVVTSDNSPLHF. The CDR3 DNA reads TGTGCCAGCAGCGTTGTCACATCCGATAATTCACCCCTCCACTTT. This chain connects TRBV9 to TRBJ1-6; D unresolved. This CDR3 contains 15 residues. The V end was cut by 2 bases, the J end by 5 bases, with 11 bases between. Germline CDR1 reads SGDLS; CDR2 reads YYNGEE.

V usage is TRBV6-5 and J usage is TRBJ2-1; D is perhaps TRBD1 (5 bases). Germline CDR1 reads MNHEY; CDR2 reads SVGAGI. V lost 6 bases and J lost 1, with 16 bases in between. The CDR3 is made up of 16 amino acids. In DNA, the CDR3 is TGTGCCAGCAGGTTCCAGCAGGGTGTGTCCTACAATGAGCAGTTCTTC. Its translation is CASRFQQGVSYNEQFF.

The DNA of the CDR3 is TGTGCCAGCAGTGAAGCAGTGTCGGACAGTTGGACCATATATTTT. Its translation: CASSEAVSDSWTIYF. J is TRBJ1-3 and V is TRBV6-1; D is possibly TRBD1 (6 bases). CDR1 and CDR2 (germline): MNHNS, SASEGT. V gave up 0 bases and J gave up 10 bases, with 16 bases separating them. This CDR3 contains 15 residues.

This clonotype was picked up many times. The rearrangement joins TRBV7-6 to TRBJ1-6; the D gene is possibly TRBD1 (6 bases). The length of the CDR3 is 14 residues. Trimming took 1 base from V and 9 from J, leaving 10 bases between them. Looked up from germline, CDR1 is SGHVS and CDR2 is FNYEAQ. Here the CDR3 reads CASSLGDRTSPLHF. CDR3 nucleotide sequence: TGTGCCAGCAGCTTAGGAGACAGGACTTCACCCCTCCACTTT. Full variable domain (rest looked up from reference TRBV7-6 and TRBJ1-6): GAGVSQSPRYKVTKRGQDVALRCDPISGHVSLYWYRQALGQGPEFLTYFNYEAQQDKSGLPNDRFSAERPEGSISTLTIQRTEQRDSAMYRCASSLGDRTSPLHFGNGTRLTVT.

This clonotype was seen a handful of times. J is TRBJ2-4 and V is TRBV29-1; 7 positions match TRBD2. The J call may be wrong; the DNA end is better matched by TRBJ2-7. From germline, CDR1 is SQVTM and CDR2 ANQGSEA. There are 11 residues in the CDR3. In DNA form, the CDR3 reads TGCAGCGTCCTCGGACTAGACGAGCAGTACTTC. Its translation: CSVLGLDEQYF.

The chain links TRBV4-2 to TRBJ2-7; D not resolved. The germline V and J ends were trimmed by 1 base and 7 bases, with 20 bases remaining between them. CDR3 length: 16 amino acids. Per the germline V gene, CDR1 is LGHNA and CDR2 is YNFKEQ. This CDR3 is CASSQVGKEPYNEQYF. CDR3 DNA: TGTGCCAGCAGCCAAGTGGGGAAGGAGCCCTACAATGAGCAGTACTTC.

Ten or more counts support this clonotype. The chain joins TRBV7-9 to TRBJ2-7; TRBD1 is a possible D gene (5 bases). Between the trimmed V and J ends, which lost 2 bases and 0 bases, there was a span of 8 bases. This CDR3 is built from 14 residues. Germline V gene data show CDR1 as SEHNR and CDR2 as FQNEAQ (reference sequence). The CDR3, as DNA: TGTGCCAGCAGCTTACAGGGCTACTCCTACGAGCAGTACTTC. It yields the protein CASSLQGYSYEQYF.